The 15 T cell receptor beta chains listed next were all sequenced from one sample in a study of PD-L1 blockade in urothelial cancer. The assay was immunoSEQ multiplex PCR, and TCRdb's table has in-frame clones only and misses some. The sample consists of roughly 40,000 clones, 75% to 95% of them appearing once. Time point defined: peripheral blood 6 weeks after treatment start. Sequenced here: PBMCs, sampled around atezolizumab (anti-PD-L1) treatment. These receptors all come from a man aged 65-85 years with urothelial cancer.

The CDR3 here is CATSREQGGLETQYF. CDR3 nucleotides: TGTGCCACCAGCAGGGAACAGGGAGGGCTCGAGACCCAGTACTTC. The V gene is TRBV15, the J gene TRBJ2-5; possible D gene TRBD2, 7 bases. Between the trimmed V and J ends, which lost 3 bases and 5 bases, there was a span of 16 bases. CDR1 and CDR2 from the germline V gene are LNHNV and YYDKDF (reference sequence). This CDR3 has 15 residues.

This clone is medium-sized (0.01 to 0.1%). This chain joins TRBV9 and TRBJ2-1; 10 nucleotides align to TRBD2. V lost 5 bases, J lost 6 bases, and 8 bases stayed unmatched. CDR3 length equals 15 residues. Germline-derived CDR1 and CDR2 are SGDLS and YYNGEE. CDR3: CASSELAGFSNEQFF. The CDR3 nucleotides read TGTGCCAGCAGTGAACTAGCGGGATTTAGCAATGAGCAGTTCTTC.

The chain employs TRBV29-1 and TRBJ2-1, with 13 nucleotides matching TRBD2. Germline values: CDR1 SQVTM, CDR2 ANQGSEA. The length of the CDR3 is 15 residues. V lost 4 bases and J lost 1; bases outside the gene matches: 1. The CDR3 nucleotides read TGCAGCGTTGGACTAGCGGGAGGTTCCTACAATGAGCAGTTCTTC. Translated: CSVGLAGGSYNEQFF.

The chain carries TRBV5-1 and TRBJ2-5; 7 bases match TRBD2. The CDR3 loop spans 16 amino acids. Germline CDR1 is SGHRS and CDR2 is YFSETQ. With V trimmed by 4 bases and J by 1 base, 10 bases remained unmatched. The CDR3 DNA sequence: TGCGCCAGCAGCCTGGGGGGGGTGGGCAGCCAAGAGACCCAGTACTTC. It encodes CASSLGGVGSQETQYF. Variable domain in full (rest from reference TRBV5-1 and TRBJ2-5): KAGVTQTPRYLIKTRGQQVTLSCSPISGHRSVSWYQQTPGQGLQFLFEYFSETQRNKGNFPGRFSGRQFSNSRSEMNVSTLELGDSALYLCASSLGGVGSQETQYFGPGTRLLVL.

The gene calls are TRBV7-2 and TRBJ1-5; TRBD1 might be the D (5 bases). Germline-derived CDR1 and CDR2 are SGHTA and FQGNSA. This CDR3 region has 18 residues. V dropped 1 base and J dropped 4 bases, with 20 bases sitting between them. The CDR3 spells CASSLGAGLPGFNQPQHF. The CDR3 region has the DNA TGTGCCAGCAGCTTAGGGGCGGGGCTCCCGGGTTTTAATCAGCCCCAGCATTTT.

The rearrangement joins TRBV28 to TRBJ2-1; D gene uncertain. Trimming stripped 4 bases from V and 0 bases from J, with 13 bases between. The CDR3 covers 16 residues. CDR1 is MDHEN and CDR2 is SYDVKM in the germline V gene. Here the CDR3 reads CASSSLGTSSYNEQFF. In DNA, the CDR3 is TGTGCCAGCAGTTCGTTGGGCACGAGCTCCTACAATGAGCAGTTCTTC.

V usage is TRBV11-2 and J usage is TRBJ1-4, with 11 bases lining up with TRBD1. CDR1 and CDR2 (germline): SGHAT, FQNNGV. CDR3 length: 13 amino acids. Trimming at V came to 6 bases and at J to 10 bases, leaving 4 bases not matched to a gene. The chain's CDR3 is CASREGTGGKLFF. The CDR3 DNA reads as TGTGCCAGCAGAGAAGGGACAGGGGGAAAACTGTTTTTT. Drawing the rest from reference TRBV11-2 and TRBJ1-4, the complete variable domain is EAGVAQSPRYKIIEKRQSVAFWCNPISGHATLYWYQQILGQGPKLLIQFQNNGVVDDSQLPKDRFSAERLKGVDSTLKIQPAKLEDSAVYLCASREGTGGKLFFGSGTQLSVL.

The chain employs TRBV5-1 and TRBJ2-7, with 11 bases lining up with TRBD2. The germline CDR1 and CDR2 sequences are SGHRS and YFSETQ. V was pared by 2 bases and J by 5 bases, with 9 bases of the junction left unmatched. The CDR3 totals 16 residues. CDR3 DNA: TGCGCCAGCAGCTTTATTAGCGGGAGGGCCGGGGACGAGCAGTACTTC. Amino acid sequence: CASSFISGRAGDEQYF.

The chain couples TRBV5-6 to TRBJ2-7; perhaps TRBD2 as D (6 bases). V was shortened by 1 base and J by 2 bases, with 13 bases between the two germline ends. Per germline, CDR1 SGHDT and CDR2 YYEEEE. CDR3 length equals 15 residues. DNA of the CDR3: TGTGCCAGCAGCTTGAACGGGGACTCGACCTACGAGCAGTACTTC. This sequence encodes CASSLNGDSTYEQYF.

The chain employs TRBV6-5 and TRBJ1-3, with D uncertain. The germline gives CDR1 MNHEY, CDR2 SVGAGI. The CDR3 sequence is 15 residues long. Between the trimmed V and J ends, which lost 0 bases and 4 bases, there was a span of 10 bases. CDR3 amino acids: CASSYSSYSGNTIYF. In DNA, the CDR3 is TGTGCCAGCAGTTACTCGTCCTATTCAGGAAACACCATATATTTT.

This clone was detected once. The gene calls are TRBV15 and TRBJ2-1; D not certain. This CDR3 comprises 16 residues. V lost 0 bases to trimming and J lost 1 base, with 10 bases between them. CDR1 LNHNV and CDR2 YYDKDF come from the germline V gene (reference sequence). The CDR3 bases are TGTGCCACCAGCAGAGAGCGTGCCCCTTCCTACAATGAGCAGTTCTTC. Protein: CATSRERAPSYNEQFF.

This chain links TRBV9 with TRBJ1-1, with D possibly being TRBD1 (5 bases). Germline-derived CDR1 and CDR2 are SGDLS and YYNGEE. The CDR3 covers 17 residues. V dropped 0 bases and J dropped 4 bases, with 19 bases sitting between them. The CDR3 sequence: CASSVATTVGGPTEAFF. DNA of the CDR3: TGTGCCAGCAGCGTAGCTACGACCGTGGGGGGTCCCACTGAAGCTTTCTTT. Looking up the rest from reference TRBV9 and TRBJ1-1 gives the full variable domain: DSGVTQTPKHLITATGQRVTLRCSPRSGDLSVYWYQQSLDQGLQFLIQYYNGEERAKGNILERFSAQQFPDLHSELNLSSLELGDSALYFCASSVATTVGGPTEAFFGQGTRLTVV.

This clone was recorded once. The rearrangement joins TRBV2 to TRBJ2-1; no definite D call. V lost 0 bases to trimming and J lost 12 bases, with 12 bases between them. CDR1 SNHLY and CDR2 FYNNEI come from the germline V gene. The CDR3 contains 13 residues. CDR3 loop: CASSEARPPRQFF. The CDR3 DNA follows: TGTGCCAGCAGTGAAGCGAGGCCCCCCCGGCAGTTCTTC.

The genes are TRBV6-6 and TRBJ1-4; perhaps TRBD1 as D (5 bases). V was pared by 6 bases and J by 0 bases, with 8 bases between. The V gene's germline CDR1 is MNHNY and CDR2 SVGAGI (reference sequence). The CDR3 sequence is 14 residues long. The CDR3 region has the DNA TGTGCCAGCAGGGGACTTGCAACTAATGAAAAACTGTTTTTT. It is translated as CASRGLATNEKLFF.

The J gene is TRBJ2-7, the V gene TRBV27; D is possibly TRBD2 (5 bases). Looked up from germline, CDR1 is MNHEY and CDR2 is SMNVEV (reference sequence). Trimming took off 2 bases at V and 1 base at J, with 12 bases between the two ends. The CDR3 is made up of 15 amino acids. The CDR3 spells CASSLRARTSYEQYF. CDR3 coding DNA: TGTGCCAGCAGTTTAAGGGCCAGGACTTCCTACGAGCAGTACTTC.